This TCR beta chain was documented in a study of shared clonotypes between healthy human individuals. The protocol was immunoSEQ multiplex PCR, while the TCRdb copy is restricted to in-frame clones and leaves out a portion. The sample has about half a million clones, about 80% seen once. CDR1 is SGHRS, CDR2 YFSETQ, per germline. J was trimmed by 6 bases and V by 0 bases; bases with no gene match: 3. The CDR3 extends over 14 amino acids. The unsorted samples took tens of millions of PBMCs to get genomic DNA. The sequence was collected from a woman between 40 and 50 years old in good health. Some clones in this sample may be carry-over from other donors' samples. Sequenced material: PBMCs. The rearrangement links TRBV5-1 to TRBJ2-1, with TRBD2 matching over 7 bases. The CDR3 region is CASSLAPSGNEQFF. The CDR3 region has the DNA TGCGCCAGCAGCTTGGCCCCTAGCGGCAATGAGCAGTTCTTC. The full variable domain, with the rest looked up from reference TRBV5-1 and TRBJ2-1, is KAGVTQTPRYLIKTRGQQVTLSCSPISGHRSVSWYQQTPGQGLQFLFEYFSETQRNKGNFPGRFSGRQFSNSRSEMNVSTLELGDSALYLCASSLAPSGNEQFFGPGTRLTVL.